The subject of this entry is one TCR beta chain. The sample originates from a study of blood T cell repertoires in COVID-19. Looking at the study overall: From T cells, B-cell-depleted T cells, or PBMCs came the material, which was cDNA or gDNA.

As handled by the study authors: Estimated nucleated cell counts came from reference gene primer amplification. Assay used: immunoSEQ multiplex PCR; TCRdb lists only in-frame clones, some missing. V, J and clone size derive from that table, while D and trimming were established from the DNA sequence. The sample yields roughly 81,000 clones, around 83% seen once. The germline CDR1 and CDR2 sequences are GTSNPN and SVGIG (reference sequence). The V and J ends lost 6 bases and 1 base respectively, with 12 bases between them. This CDR3 has 13 residues. The TCR was taken from a man older than 75 with active or convalescent COVID-19. Sequenced: peripheral blood. This chain uses TRBV30 with TRBJ1-1; tentatively, D is TRBD1 (6 bases). CDR3 region: CACQRGQNTEAFF. CDR3 coding DNA: TGTGCCTGCCAAAGGGGACAGAACACTGAAGCTTTCTTT. Combining the CDR3 with reference TRBV30 and TRBJ1-1 gives the whole variable domain SQTIHQWPATLVQPVGSPLSLECTVEGTSNPNLYWYRQAAGRGLQLLFYSVGIGQISSEVPQNLSASRPQDRQFILSSKKLLLSDSGFYLCACQRGQNTEAFFGQGTRLTVV.